The present T cell receptor beta chain was sequenced within a study of T cell changes during pregnancy in multiple sclerosis. Profiled with immunoSEQ multiplex PCR; TCRdb holds only in-frame clones, not every one. The table lists 75,000 to 100,000 clones, 91% of them singletons. V was trimmed by 2 bases and J by 6 bases, leaving 14 bases between them. Germline-derived CDR1 and CDR2 are SGHDT and YYEEEE. CDR3 length: 14 residues. The material was peripheral blood, obtained after pregnancy. The V gene is TRBV5-6, the J gene TRBJ1-1; perhaps TRBD1 as D (6 bases). The TCR comes from a female donor in good health, enrolled as a control in a pregnancy study. This CDR3 reads CASSFTGGAAEAFF. The CDR3 DNA reads as TGTGCCAGCAGCTTTACGGGGGGGGCCGCTGAAGCTTTCTTT.